The rows below give T cell receptor beta chains drawn from one sample of a study of T cell changes during pregnancy in multiple sclerosis. Clones were sequenced by immunoSEQ multiplex PCR, and TCRdb holds only the in-frame ones, with some missing. There are 30,000 to 45,000 clones in the sample; approximately 89% occur only once, and over 9% lies in the top ten. Specimen: CD8+ T cells from peripheral blood mononuclear cells, collected in the third trimester of pregnancy. The receptors shown here come from a female donor with multiple sclerosis, enrolled in a pregnancy study. CDR3s include the opening cysteine and the closing phenylalanine or tryptophan. The order of the fields is clone size, D gene, V gene, J gene, CDR3 DNA, CDR3 protein. A D gene is named only where the DNA matches it firmly. The size entry is marked missing in some rows and otherwise reads once, few, many or a size class.

clone_size: -; d_call: TRBD1; v_call: TRBV11-3; j_call: TRBJ1-2; cdr3_nt: TGTGCCAGCAGCTTCGGGACAGGGGTCCGTATGTCCTATGGCTACACCTTC; cdr3_aa: CASSFGTGVRMSYGYTF
clone_size: -; d_call: TRBD2; v_call: TRBV9; j_call: TRBJ2-1; cdr3_nt: TGTGCCAGCAGCGTAGTATTGGGCGGGGGGGCGGATGAGCAGTTCTTC; cdr3_aa: CASSVVLGGGADEQFF
clone_size: -; d_call: -; v_call: TRBV29-1; j_call: TRBJ2-1; cdr3_nt: TGCAGCGCCCCCGGTACAGGGAGATACAATGAGCAGTTCTTC; cdr3_aa: CSAPGTGRYNEQFF
clone_size: -; d_call: TRBD2; v_call: TRBV9; j_call: TRBJ2-3; cdr3_nt: TGTGCCAGCAGCGGACTAGCGGGGGGGCCGGGTACAGATACGCAGTATTTT; cdr3_aa: CASSGLAGGPGTDTQYF
clone_size: once; d_call: TRBD1; v_call: TRBV7-9; j_call: TRBJ1-1; cdr3_nt: TGTGCCAGCAGCTCCGGACAGGGGAGGGAAACTGAAGCTTTCTTT; cdr3_aa: CASSSGQGRETEAFF
clone_size: -; d_call: -; v_call: TRBV4-1; j_call: TRBJ2-7; cdr3_nt: TGCGCCAGCAGCCAAGCCCAGAACGACGAGCAGTACTTC; cdr3_aa: CASSQAQNDEQYF
clone_size: -; d_call: TRBD1; v_call: TRBV30; j_call: TRBJ1-3; cdr3_nt: TGTGCCTGGAGTACACAGGGGGACGCAAGGGTAGCGGGAAACACCATATATTTT; cdr3_aa: CAWSTQGDARVAGNTIYF
clone_size: -; d_call: TRBD2; v_call: TRBV7-9; j_call: TRBJ2-7; cdr3_nt: TGTGCCAGCAGCCGCCCGGGACTAGCGGGAGCGGGACACTCCTACGAGCAGTACTTC; cdr3_aa: CASSRPGLAGAGHSYEQYF
clone_size: -; d_call: TRBD1; v_call: TRBV5-1; j_call: TRBJ2-5; cdr3_nt: TGCGCCAGCAGCTTTGGACAGGGTCCAGAGACCCAGTACTTC; cdr3_aa: CASSFGQGPETQYF
clone_size: -; d_call: TRBD1; v_call: TRBV2; j_call: TRBJ1-2; cdr3_nt: TGTGCCAGCAGCGTTGACAGGGCGGAAGAGGTCAGGGGTTACACCTTC; cdr3_aa: CASSVDRAEEVRGYTF
clone_size: -; d_call: -; v_call: TRBV27; j_call: TRBJ1-5; cdr3_nt: TGTGCCAGCAGTTATGCCGCAGGGCAAGGCCAGCCCCAGCATTTT; cdr3_aa: CASSYAAGQGQPQHF
clone_size: -; d_call: -; v_call: TRBV6-1; j_call: TRBJ1-1; cdr3_nt: TGTGCCAGCAGTTATATCCAGTTTGAAGCTTTCTTT; cdr3_aa: CASSYIQFEAFF
clone_size: -; d_call: -; v_call: TRBV5-4; j_call: TRBJ2-7; cdr3_nt: TGTGCCAGCAGGGTGGGGCCGAACACCTACGAGCAGTACTTC; cdr3_aa: CASRVGPNTYEQYF
clone_size: -; d_call: TRBD1; v_call: TRBV11-1; j_call: TRBJ1-4; cdr3_nt: TGTGCCAGCAGCCGAGACGGGACAGATAATGAAAAACTGTTTTTT; cdr3_aa: CASSRDGTDNEKLFF
clone_size: -; d_call: TRBD1; v_call: TRBV6-1; j_call: TRBJ2-2; cdr3_nt: TGTGCCAGCAGCCTGGACAGGGGGAACACCGGGGAGCTGTTTTTT; cdr3_aa: CASSLDRGNTGELFF
clone_size: -; d_call: -; v_call: TRBV4-1; j_call: TRBJ2-3; cdr3_nt: TGCGCCAGCAGCCAAGCTGCAACAGGTCCGTTATCCACAGATACGCAGTATTTT; cdr3_aa: CASSQAATGPLSTDTQYF
clone_size: -; d_call: -; v_call: TRBV14; j_call: TRBJ1-1; cdr3_nt: TGTGCCAGCAGCCGAGAACCCCGGCGGGAGATCCTGAACACTGAAGCTTTCTTT; cdr3_aa: CASSREPRREILNTEAFF
clone_size: -; d_call: TRBD1; v_call: TRBV19; j_call: TRBJ1-1; cdr3_nt: TGTGCCAGTAGTATAGGAAGGACAGGGATGACTGAAGCTTTCTTT; cdr3_aa: CASSIGRTGMTEAFF
clone_size: -; d_call: -; v_call: TRBV11-1; j_call: TRBJ2-5; cdr3_nt: TGTGCCAGCAGCTTAGCAGGTTCCCCGGGACTTTGGAGAGAGACCCAGTACTTC; cdr3_aa: CASSLAGSPGLWRETQYF
clone_size: large; d_call: TRBD1; v_call: TRBV27; j_call: TRBJ1-2; cdr3_nt: TGTGCCAGCAGTTCCGGGACAGGGTTCGGCTACACCTTC; cdr3_aa: CASSSGTGFGYTF
clone_size: -; d_call: -; v_call: TRBV18; j_call: TRBJ2-7; cdr3_nt: TGTGCCAGCTCTTACTACCCCGAAGACTACGAGCAGTACTTC; cdr3_aa: CASSYYPEDYEQYF
clone_size: -; d_call: TRBD2; v_call: TRBV6-1; j_call: TRBJ2-7; cdr3_nt: TGTGCCAGCAGTGAAGGGGGCGGGCTAGCGGGCTCCTACGAGCAGTACTTC; cdr3_aa: CASSEGGGLAGSYEQYF
clone_size: -; d_call: -; v_call: TRBV7-9; j_call: TRBJ1-1; cdr3_nt: TGTGCCAGCAGGGATATGGAGGGTTATACTGAAGCTTTCTTT; cdr3_aa: CASRDMEGYTEAFF
clone_size: -; d_call: TRBD1; v_call: TRBV30; j_call: TRBJ1-1; cdr3_nt: TGTGCCTCCCATATGACGGACAGGGTTTGGGACACTGAAGCTTTCTTT; cdr3_aa: CASHMTDRVWDTEAFF
clone_size: -; d_call: TRBD1; v_call: TRBV2; j_call: TRBJ2-2; cdr3_nt: TGTGCCAGCAGGGGCGACCCAGACAGGGCGAACACCGGGGAGCTGTTTTTT; cdr3_aa: CASRGDPDRANTGELFF
clone_size: -; d_call: TRBD2; v_call: TRBV7-6; j_call: TRBJ2-3; cdr3_nt: TGTGCCAGCAGCTTGATTAGCGGGGTTAGCACAGATACGCAGTATTTT; cdr3_aa: CASSLISGVSTDTQYF
clone_size: -; d_call: TRBD2; v_call: TRBV12-5; j_call: TRBJ2-5; cdr3_nt: TGTGCTAGTGGGCCGACTAGCGGGAGCCAAGAGACCCAGTACTTC; cdr3_aa: CASGPTSGSQETQYF
clone_size: -; d_call: TRBD2; v_call: TRBV7-6; j_call: TRBJ2-3; cdr3_nt: TGTGCCAGCAGCTTCAGTGTAGCGGGGGGGAGCACAGATACGCAGTATTTT; cdr3_aa: CASSFSVAGGSTDTQYF
clone_size: -; d_call: TRBD2; v_call: TRBV6-1; j_call: TRBJ2-1; cdr3_nt: TGTGCCAGCAGTGAAACGGCGGGGGGGCGCAATGAGCAGTTCTTC; cdr3_aa: CASSETAGGRNEQFF
clone_size: -; d_call: -; v_call: TRBV2; j_call: TRBJ2-5; cdr3_nt: TGTGCCAGCAGCGAGCAATATACAGGGTACAAAGAGACCCAGTACTTC; cdr3_aa: CASSEQYTGYKETQYF
clone_size: -; d_call: -; v_call: TRBV4-2; j_call: TRBJ2-5; cdr3_nt: TGTGCCAGCAGCCAAGAGGGCCACGATGCTAGGATAGGAGGGACCCAGTACTTC; cdr3_aa: CASSQEGHDARIGGTQYF
clone_size: -; d_call: -; v_call: TRBV27; j_call: TRBJ2-7; cdr3_nt: TGTGCCAGCAGTTTACTGGACACGACTTACGAGCAGTACTTC; cdr3_aa: CASSLLDTTYEQYF
clone_size: -; d_call: -; v_call: TRBV2; j_call: TRBJ2-7; cdr3_nt: TGTGCCAGCAGTGAAGCCCAACAGGCCTACGAGCAGTACTTC; cdr3_aa: CASSEAQQAYEQYF
clone_size: few; d_call: TRBD1; v_call: TRBV27; j_call: TRBJ1-2; cdr3_nt: TGTGCCAGCAGTCCACCACAGGGGCCGCCCTATGGCTACACCTTC; cdr3_aa: CASSPPQGPPYGYTF
clone_size: -; d_call: TRBD1; v_call: TRBV7-9; j_call: TRBJ1-1; cdr3_nt: TGTGCCAGCAGCTCCGATCGACAGGGGAACACTGAAGCTTTCTTT; cdr3_aa: CASSSDRQGNTEAFF
clone_size: -; d_call: TRBD1; v_call: TRBV27; j_call: TRBJ1-5; cdr3_nt: TGTGCCAGCAGTCCCAAAGCACCTGGCAGGGGGCCAACGGAGCCCCAGCATTTT; cdr3_aa: CASSPKAPGRGPTEPQHF
clone_size: -; d_call: -; v_call: TRBV19; j_call: TRBJ2-3; cdr3_nt: TGTGCCAGTAGTACCACCGCCGGGGGAGCAGATACGCAGTATTTT; cdr3_aa: CASSTTAGGADTQYF